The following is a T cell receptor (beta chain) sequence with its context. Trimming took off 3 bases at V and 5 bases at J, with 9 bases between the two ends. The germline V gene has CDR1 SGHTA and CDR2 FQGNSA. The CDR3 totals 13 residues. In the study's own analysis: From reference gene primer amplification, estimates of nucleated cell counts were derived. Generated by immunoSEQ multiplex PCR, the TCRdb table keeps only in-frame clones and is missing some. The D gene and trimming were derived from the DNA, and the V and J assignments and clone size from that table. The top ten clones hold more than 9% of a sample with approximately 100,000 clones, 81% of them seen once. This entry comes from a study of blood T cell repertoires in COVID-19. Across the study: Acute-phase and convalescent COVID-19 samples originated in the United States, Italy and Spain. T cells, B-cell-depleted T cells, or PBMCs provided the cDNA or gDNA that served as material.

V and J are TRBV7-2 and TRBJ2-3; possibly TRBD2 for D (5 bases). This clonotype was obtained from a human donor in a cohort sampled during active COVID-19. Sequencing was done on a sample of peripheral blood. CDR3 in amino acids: CASSFRREDTQYF. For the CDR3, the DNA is TGTGCCAGCAGCTTCCGACGGGAAGATACGCAGTATTTT. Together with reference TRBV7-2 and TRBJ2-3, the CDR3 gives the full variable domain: GAGVSQSPSNKVTEKGKDVELRCDPISGHTALYWYRQSLGQGLEFLIYFQGNSAPDKSGLPSDRFSAERTGGSVSTLTIQRTQQEDSAVYLCASSFRREDTQYFGPGTRLTVL.